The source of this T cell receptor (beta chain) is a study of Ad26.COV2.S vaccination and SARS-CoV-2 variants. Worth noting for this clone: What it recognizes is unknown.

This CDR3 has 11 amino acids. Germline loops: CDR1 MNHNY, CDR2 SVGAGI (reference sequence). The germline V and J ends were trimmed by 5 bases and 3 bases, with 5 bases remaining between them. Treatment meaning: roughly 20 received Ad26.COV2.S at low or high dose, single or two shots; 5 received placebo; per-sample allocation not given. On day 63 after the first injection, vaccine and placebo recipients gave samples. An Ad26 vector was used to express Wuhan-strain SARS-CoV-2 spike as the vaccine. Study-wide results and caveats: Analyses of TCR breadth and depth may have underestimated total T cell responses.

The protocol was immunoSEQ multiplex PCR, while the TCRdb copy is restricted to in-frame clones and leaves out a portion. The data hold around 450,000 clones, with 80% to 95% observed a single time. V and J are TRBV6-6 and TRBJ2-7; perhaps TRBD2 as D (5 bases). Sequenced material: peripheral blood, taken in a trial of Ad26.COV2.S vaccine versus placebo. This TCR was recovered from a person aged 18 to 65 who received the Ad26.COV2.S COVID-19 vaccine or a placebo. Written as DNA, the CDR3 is TGTGCCAGCAGTGGACTCTACGAGCAGTACTTC. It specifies CASSGLYEQYF.